The present entry profiles one T cell receptor beta chain with its context. These data are taken from a study of blood T cell repertoires in COVID-19. Study overall: Specimens from acute and convalescent COVID-19 originated in the United States, Italy and Spain. PBMCs, B-cell-depleted T cells, or T cells were the source of the cDNA or gDNA that made up the material.

Authors' data handling: Counts of nucleated cells, estimated from reference gene primer amplification, were obtained. The protocol was immunoSEQ multiplex PCR, while the TCRdb copy is restricted to in-frame clones and leaves out a portion. V and J calls and clone size are given by that table; D and trimming were obtained from the DNA. The data contain around 99,000 clones, about nine tenths of them singletons. The sample was peripheral blood. The sequence came from a man aged 45 to 65 with acute or convalescent COVID-19.

DNA of the CDR3: TGTGCCAGCAGCTCTAGCATACCGGGACAGCCGTATGGCTACACCTTC. Protein sequence: CASSSSIPGQPYGYTF. The chain carries TRBV7-2 and TRBJ1-2; 7 bases map to TRBD1. The CDR3 has 16 amino acids. Trimming removed 4 bases from V and 5 bases from J; junction bases left unmatched: 13. Germline lookup yields CDR1 SGHTA and CDR2 FQGNSA.